This T cell receptor (beta chain) was retrieved from a study of regulatory T cells in long-lasting Graves disease. Background on the study: Prior antithyroid drug treatment in newly diagnosed Graves' patients lasted under 3 months.

Regarding this clonotype: Its target is unknown.

Researchers made TCR beta libraries by using iRepertoire HTBI primers and running Arm-PCR on CDR3 regions. Under the authors' procedure: Spanning all samples, the identified segments comprised about 62 TRBV and about 13 TRBJ. TCRdb reanalysed the multiplex PCR reads using MiXCR and keeps one entry per CDR3 protein. The V and J calls here are based on TCRdb, not the publication. Counted here are a few hundred thousand distinct CDR3 sequences, 20% to 25% occurring once; the ten biggest clones make up around 13%. The CDR3 runs to 15 residues. V was cut by 4 bases and J by 1 base, with 11 bases left in between. Germline V lookup: CDR1 SGHRS, CDR2 YFSETQ. Described time point: newly diagnosed GD, antithyroid drugs for less than 3 months. From RNA extracted from PBMCs, the TCR library was made. Graves' disease diagnoses used American Thyroid Association guidelines. Overall study results and limits: It was in persistent disease that TRBV28, TRBJ1-2 and TRBJ2-5 were favored.

The specimen comprised peripheral blood mononuclear cells (PBMCs), sampled at new diagnosis, from a patient treated with antithyroid drugs. The receptor's source is a female donor with Graves disease. The chain has TRBV5-1 and TRBJ2-2; D possibly uses TRBD1 or TRBD2 (7 bases each). The CDR3 bases are TGCGCCAGCAGCGCGGGGGACAGGAACACCGGGGAGCTGTTTTTT. Its translation: CASSAGDRNTGELFF.